This T cell receptor beta chain appears in the sequencing data of a study of blood T cells in healthy people across ages. Study-level points and caveats: CMV status of donors was not determined, possibly confounding expanded clonotype changes. Naive T cell percentage showed a strong correlation with the diversity of TCR beta.

A remark on this clonotype: Its antigen is currently unknown.

V was clipped by 6 bases and J by 5 bases; unmatched bases: 6. In germline, CDR1 is SNHLY, CDR2 FYNNEI. This CDR3 contains 15 residues. Then a second PCR, running about 6 to 11 cycles, was carried out with a sample-barcoded 5' primer and a J-beta primer mix. Every cDNA molecule bore a tag from a template-switch adaptor containing 12 random nucleotides. TCRdb used MiXCR to reprocess the 5' RACE reads, holding one entry per CDR3 protein. The sample has approximately 1.5 million distinct CDR3 sequences; approximately 32% are singletons. The material sequenced was blood. The chain has TRBV2 and TRBJ2-2, with 10 bases matching TRBD1. The TCR sequence derives from a woman younger than 45 in good health. CDR3 region: CASSVGQGWTGELFF. The CDR3 DNA reads as TGTGCCAGCAGCGTGGGACAGGGGTGGACCGGGGAGCTGTTTTTT.